The 27 T cell receptor beta chains below come from one sample, sequenced in a study of CD4+ T cells in melanoma (dated by TCRdb to between 2021 and 2024). The library relied on the immunoSEQ multiplex PCR assay. The table was pulled from immuneACCESS by TCRdb, which kept in-frame rearrangements only. Such tables lose some clones; where checked, under half of the loss comes from unresolved V genes, and the rest has no known cause. The sample table holds roughly 12,000 clones, of which over 60% were seen once. The top ten clonotypes cover just under 9.5% of the sample. The specimen was cells from a culture (not recorded whether cultured in vitro). The receptor set was obtained from a human donor with melanoma.

This clone was observed a single time. An end of the junction does not agree with germline; a read error may underlie this. The chain uses TRBV7-7 and TRBJ2-5, with TRBD2 matching over 12 bases. Germline V gene sequence: CDR1 SSHAT, CDR2 FNYEAQ (reference sequence). This CDR3 is 16 amino acids long. The DNA for the CDR3 is TGTGCTAGCAGCCAAGGACTAGCGGGGACTCAAGAGACCCAGTACTTC. Its protein product is CASSQGLAGTQETQYF.

This clone came up a few times. The chain is built from TRBV30 and TRBJ1-2; TRBD1 might be the D (5 bases). Trimming pared 2 bases from V and 6 bases from J, leaving 7 bases between. Germline CDR1 is GTSNPN and CDR2 is SVGIG (reference sequence). The CDR3 is 11 residues long. In DNA form, the CDR3 reads TGTGCCTGGAGTAACAGGCATGGCTACACCTTC. Its protein product is CAWSNRHGYTF.

The rearrangement joins TRBV5-1 to TRBJ2-3; D is ambiguous. V lost 0 bases, J lost 4 bases, and 12 bases lay in between. The CDR3 is 15 amino acids. Germline V CDR1 and CDR2: SGHRS, YFSETQ. CDR3 sequence reads: CASSLVLGRPDTQYF. The CDR3 DNA follows: TGCGCCAGCAGCTTGGTTTTAGGACGACCAGATACGCAGTATTTT.

V usage is TRBV7-9 and J usage is TRBJ1-2; 8 nucleotides agree with TRBD1. The CDR3 length is 15 residues. Looked up from germline, CDR1 is SEHNR and CDR2 is FQNEAQ (reference sequence). Trimming removed 4 bases from V and 8 bases from J; junction bases left unmatched: 12. In nucleotides, the CDR3 is TGTGCCAGCAGCTCTGGTTTGTCAGGGGGCAGCGGCTACACCTTC. Amino acid sequence: CASSSGLSGGSGYTF.

The V call is TRBV7-6, the J call TRBJ2-5; D gene ambiguous. The germline gives CDR1 SGHVS, CDR2 FNYEAQ. Trimming pared 5 bases from V and 5 bases from J, leaving 6 bases between. The CDR3 runs 11 residues. CDR3 sequence reads: CASSPAETQYF. CDR3 nucleotide sequence: TGTGCCAGCAGCCCCGCGGAGACCCAGTACTTC.

This clone has a single count. V gene TRBV6-4 combines with J gene TRBJ1-1, with D maybe TRBD1 (6 bases). The CDR3 contains 15 residues. Trimming took 0 bases from V and 9 from J, leaving 17 bases between them. CDR1 is MRHNA and CDR2 is SNTAGT in the germline V gene. In DNA form, the CDR3 reads TGTGCCAGCAGTGACTCGATAGGGGGAACCGATAAAGCTTTCTTT. Its protein product is CASSDSIGGTDKAFF.

CDR3 loop: CASRGQGAEKLFF. The DNA for the CDR3 is TGTGCCAGCAGGGGACAGGGGGCTGAAAAACTGTTTTTT. The genes are TRBV6-1 and TRBJ1-4, with 12 positions matching TRBD1. Germline CDR1 MNHNS, CDR2 SASEGT. The CDR3 contains 13 residues. V gave up 6 bases and J gave up 7 bases; unmatched junction bases: 0.

The V and J genes are TRBV11-2 and TRBJ2-3, with 10 bases that match TRBD2. Germline-derived CDR1 and CDR2 are SGHAT and FQNNGV. This CDR3 is built from 15 residues. Germline trimming cut 5 bases from V and 3 bases from J; bases unmatched to any gene: 5. The chain's CDR3 is CASSRAGGRTDTQYF. CDR3 sequence (DNA): TGTGCCAGCAGCCGAGCGGGGGGGCGAACAGATACGCAGTATTTT.

This chain joins TRBV6-5 and TRBJ1-1; D is uncertain. CDR3 length equals 11 residues. V was clipped by 8 bases and J by 6 bases, with 10 bases between them. Germline V gene sequence: CDR1 MNHEY, CDR2 SVGAGI. This CDR3 is CASGPGSEAFF. Here the CDR3 DNA reads TGTGCCAGCGGCCCGGGGTCTGAAGCTTTCTTT.

The chain uses TRBV15 and TRBJ2-7; D not resolved. Per germline, CDR1 LNHNV and CDR2 YYDKDF (reference sequence). This CDR3 comprises 14 residues. The V end lost 1 base, the J end lost 6 bases, and 13 bases lay between the germline ends. CDR3 in amino acids: CATSRGTTKSEQYF. CDR3 sequence (DNA): TGTGCCACCAGCAGAGGGACCACAAAGAGCGAGCAGTACTTC.

The V gene is TRBV25-1, the J gene TRBJ1-2, with 9 nucleotides matching TRBD1. The CDR3 spans 17 residues. CDR1 MGHDK and CDR2 SYGVNS come from the germline V gene. Losses at the gene ends were 7 bases for V and 6 bases for J; bases not matched to a gene: 18. The DNA of the CDR3 is TGTGCCAGCACCTCCTCTTTTGGGACAGGGCGTCTGGATGGCTACACCTTC. This codes for CASTSSFGTGRLDGYTF.

This chain links TRBV2 with TRBJ1-6; weak D call: TRBD1 (6 bases). The CDR3 extends over 15 amino acids. The V gene lost 6 bases and the J gene lost 3 bases, with 12 bases spanning the gap. Germline-derived CDR1 and CDR2 are SNHLY and FYNNEI. This CDR3 reads CASRREGVYNSPLHF. The DNA for the CDR3 is TGTGCCAGCAGGAGGGAGGGGGTCTATAATTCACCCCTCCACTTT. The whole variable domain, filled in from reference TRBV2 and TRBJ1-6, reads EPEVTQTPSHQVTQMGQEVILRCVPISNHLYFYWYRQILGQKVEFLVSFYNNEISEKSEIFDDQFSVERPDGSNFTLKIRSTKLEDSAMYFCASRREGVYNSPLHFGNGTRLTVT.

The chain employs TRBV6-6 and TRBJ2-1, with TRBD2 as a possible D gene (6 bases). V dropped 5 bases and J dropped 5 bases, with 10 bases sitting between them. Germline V lookup: CDR1 MNHNY, CDR2 SVGAGI (reference sequence). This CDR3 region has 13 residues. CDR3 amino acids: CASSKLADNEQFF. Written as DNA, the CDR3 is TGTGCCAGCAGTAAACTAGCAGACAATGAGCAGTTCTTC.

This clone has only a few counts. This chain joins TRBV19 and TRBJ1-1; TRBD1 agrees at 8 bases. This CDR3 has 14 residues. Germline-derived CDR1 and CDR2 are LNHDA and SQIVND (reference sequence). Unmatched junction bases numbered 6, after V lost 3 bases and J lost 6 bases. This CDR3 is CASSIRTGLAEAFF. The CDR3 nucleotides read TGTGCCAGTAGTATCCGGACAGGGTTGGCTGAAGCTTTCTTT.

The V call is TRBV4-1, the J call TRBJ2-7; the D gene could be TRBD1 or TRBD2 (5 bases each). CDR1 MGHRA and CDR2 YSYEKL come from the germline V gene. The CDR3 is made up of 15 amino acids. V was pared by 0 bases and J by 4 bases, with 13 bases between. CDR3 amino acids: CASSQDPGQFYEQYF. The CDR3 region has the DNA TGCGCCAGCAGCCAAGACCCGGGGCAGTTTTACGAGCAGTACTTC.

The chain couples TRBV11-2 to TRBJ2-5, with D possibly being TRBD1 or TRBD2 (5 bases each). The CDR3 contains 16 residues. Trimming pared 5 bases from V and 5 bases from J, leaving 21 bases between. The V gene's germline CDR1 is SGHAT and CDR2 FQNNGV. The CDR3 DNA is TGTGCCAGCAGCCGTAACCTCGGGACCGGTTGGGAGACCCAGTACTTC. Translation: CASSRNLGTGWETQYF.

The chain uses TRBV11-2 and TRBJ2-5; D is unresolved. Germline V gives CDR1 SGHAT, CDR2 FQNNGV. Between the trimmed V and J ends, which lost 2 bases and 1 base, there was a span of 8 bases. The CDR3 length is 14 residues. The CDR3 loop reads CASSLLDLQETQYF. The CDR3 region has the DNA TGTGCCAGCAGCTTACTAGACCTCCAAGAGACCCAGTACTTC.

V is TRBV14 and J is TRBJ2-5, with TRBD2 matching 8 bases. This CDR3 has 14 residues. Germline V gene data show CDR1 as SGHDN and CDR2 as FVKESK. Trimming took 1 base from V and 5 from J; bases not matched to a gene: 3. The CDR3 bases are TGTGCCAGCAGCCAAGTTCGCGGGGGGGAGACCCAGTACTTC. It encodes CASSQVRGGETQYF.

The gene calls are TRBV6-6 and TRBJ1-1; a weak D match, TRBD1 (6 bases). The CDR3 extends over 13 amino acids. V lost 8 bases and J 5 bases, leaving 15 bases between the germline ends. In germline, CDR1 is MNHNY, CDR2 SVGAGI (reference sequence). CDR3 sequence reads: CASGSDSGTEAFF. CDR3 DNA: TGTGCCAGCGGTTCGGACAGCGGGACTGAAGCTTTCTTT.

The chain joins TRBV5-6 to TRBJ2-3; D is unclear. Looked up from germline, CDR1 is SGHDT and CDR2 is YYEEEE. The CDR3 runs to 12 residues. V lost 4 bases and J lost 5, with 8 bases in between. The CDR3 sequence: CASSPFLDTQYF. The CDR3 DNA reads as TGTGCCAGCAGCCCCTTTTTAGATACGCAGTATTTT.

This rearrangement joins TRBV2 to TRBJ1-1; D gene uncertain. CDR3 length: 14 amino acids. Germline V gene sequence: CDR1 SNHLY, CDR2 FYNNEI. V was shortened by 6 bases and J by 7 bases, with 18 bases between the two germline ends. CDR3 region: CASRYRVSDGEAFF. CDR3 coding DNA: TGTGCCAGCAGGTACCGAGTATCGGACGGTGAAGCTTTCTTT.

V usage is TRBV11-2 and J usage is TRBJ2-3; 10 bases are shared with TRBD1. Trimming removed 5 bases from V and 0 bases from J; junction bases left unmatched: 8. The CDR3 is 17 amino acids. Germline V lookup: CDR1 SGHAT, CDR2 FQNNGV. As DNA, the CDR3 is TGTGCCAGCAGCGTCCGACAGGGGGCTTCGAGCACAGATACGCAGTATTTT. Translating gives CASSVRQGASSTDTQYF.

This clone was observed once. The gene calls are TRBV2 and TRBJ2-2; no reliable D call. CDR3 size: 14 residues. The germline V gene has CDR1 SNHLY and CDR2 FYNNEI. V lost 6 bases and J lost 1, with 9 bases in between. The DNA for the CDR3 is TGTGCCAGCAGAACCGACGGGAACACCGGGGAGCTGTTTTTT. Amino acids: CASRTDGNTGELFF.

V usage is TRBV11-2 and J usage is TRBJ2-4; D not resolved. V lost 3 bases, J lost 0 bases, and 9 bases lay in between. Germline CDR1 is SGHAT and CDR2 is FQNNGV. The CDR3 is 15 amino acids. The CDR3 protein is CASSLGGTAKNIQYF. CDR3 bases: TGTGCCAGCAGCTTGGGCGGAACAGCCAAAAACATTCAGTACTTC.

There are a few counts of this clone. The rearrangement joins TRBV18 to TRBJ1-1; D unresolved. In germline, CDR1 is KGHSH, CDR2 LQKENI. Trimming left V 3 bases short and J 0 bases short, with 14 bases between. The CDR3 runs to 16 residues. CDR3 protein: CASSPGRSPLNTEAFF. CDR3 nucleotides: TGTGCCAGCTCACCGGGAAGGAGCCCTTTGAACACTGAAGCTTTCTTT.

The rearrangement joins TRBV30 to TRBJ1-4; D uncertain. Trimming removed 2 bases at V and 8 bases at J, with 15 bases between. The CDR3 consists of 14 residues. CDR1 and CDR2 (germline): GTSNPN, SVGIG (reference sequence). The CDR3 DNA sequence: TGTGCCTGGAGTTCCGGTGGGTACCCCGAAAAACTGTTTTTT. It is translated as CAWSSGGYPEKLFF.

This clone was seen only a few times. The CDR3 loop is CASSNWANQPQHF. The CDR3 DNA sequence: TGTGCCAGCTCAAATTGGGCGAATCAGCCCCAGCATTTT. The V gene is TRBV18, the J gene TRBJ1-5, with no clear D. The V end lost 5 bases, the J end lost 4 bases, and 9 bases lay between the germline ends. Germline values: CDR1 KGHSH, CDR2 LQKENI. The CDR3 consists of 13 residues.